The 11 T cell receptor beta chains below were found in one sample sequenced in a study of blood T cells in healthy people across ages. The use of a sample-barcoded 5' primer and a J-beta primer mix characterized a second PCR of about 6 to 12 cycles. TCRdb reprocessed the 5' RACE reads via MiXCR and lists one record per CDR3 protein. The sample holds about 1,800,000 distinct CDR3 sequences, under 30% seen once. The sequenced material came from blood. Every receptor here comes from a woman between 25 and 40 years old in good health.

Comment on this clonotype: The CDR3 does not end in the conserved phenylalanine or tryptophan, so this is likely a read error. The CDR3 coding sequence is TGTGCCACCAGTGAATGGGGTGAGCAGTTCATC. Its protein product is CATSEWGEQFI. V and J are TRBV24-1 and TRBJ2-1; D not certain. CDR1 is KGHDR and CDR2 is SFDVKD in the germline V gene. Between the trimmed V and J ends, which lost 4 bases and 9 bases, there was a span of 6 bases. The CDR3 has 11 amino acids.

V is TRBV6-1 and J is TRBJ1-5; weak D call: TRBD1 (5 bases). This CDR3 is 13 amino acids long. V lost 7 bases to trimming and J lost 5 bases, with 12 bases between them. CDR1 and CDR2 from the germline V gene are MNHNS and SASEGT. The CDR3 loop reads CASIGGSYQPQHF. The DNA for the CDR3 is TGTGCCAGCATTGGGGGAAGTTATCAGCCCCAGCATTTT.

This clonotype was seen only a few times. The J gene is TRBJ2-3, the V gene TRBV20-1; D tentatively reads TRBD1 or TRBD2 (7 bases each). The germline V gene encodes CDR1 DFQATT and CDR2 SNEGSKA (reference sequence). This CDR3 is 15 amino acids long. CDR3 loop: CSAIGGDSHTDTQYF. The CDR3, as DNA: TGCAGCGCAATAGGGGGGGACAGTCACACAGATACGCAGTATTTT.

This clonotype has ten or more counts. This sequence joins TRBV4-1 and TRBJ2-7, with D unresolved. Germline V CDR1 and CDR2: MGHRA, YSYEKL. CDR3 length: 14 amino acids. With 5 bases removed from V and 2 bases from J, the gap between germline ends came to 13 bases. CDR3 residues: CASSVSQPPYEQYF. The CDR3 coding sequence is TGCGCCAGCAGCGTCTCACAACCCCCCTACGAGCAGTACTTC.

V gene TRBV5-6 combines with J gene TRBJ2-5; possibly TRBD1 or TRBD2 for D (5 bases each). This CDR3 has 17 residues. CDR1 SGHDT and CDR2 YYEEEE come from the germline V gene. Trimming shortened V by 0 bases and J by 11 bases, and 26 bases separated the two germline ends. CDR3 nucleotides: TGTGCCAGCAGCTTGGAGGGTGGTTTAGGGGCCGACTACGGGCAGTACTTC. Translating it yields CASSLEGGLGADYGQYF. Full variable domain (outside the CDR3, taken from reference TRBV5-6 and TRBJ2-5): DAGVTQSPTHLIKTRGQQVTLRCSPKSGHDTVSWYQQALGQGPQFIFQYYEEEERQRGNFPDRFSGHQFPNYSSELNVNALLLGDSALYLCASSLEGGLGADYGQYFGPGTRLLVL.

With regard to this clonotype: An end of the junction differs from the germline gene, which may be a read error. This chain uses TRBV5-4 with TRBJ2-3, with D perhaps being TRBD1 or TRBD2 (5 bases each). The CDR3 runs 16 residues. Germline loops: CDR1 SGHNT, CDR2 YYREEE (reference sequence). The CDR3 DNA follows: TGTGCCGGCAGCACTGACCCTGGGGGATTCACAGATACGCAGTATTTT. It is translated as CAGSTDPGGFTDTQYF.

The table lists this clonotype with a few counts. The chain uses TRBV5-6 and TRBJ2-2, with no clear D. The CDR3 is 15 residues long. V gave up 1 base and J gave up 2 bases, with 9 bases separating them. Germline lookup yields CDR1 SGHDT and CDR2 YYEEEE. The CDR3 loop is CASSLKYSNTGELFF. CDR3 DNA: TGTGCCAGCAGCTTGAAGTACAGCAACACCGGGGAGCTGTTTTTT.

In this sample, this clonotype turned up a few times. The chain links TRBV6-1 to TRBJ2-4, with a possible D match to TRBD1 (6 bases). V lost 6 bases and J lost 3, with 15 bases in between. CDR1 and CDR2 (germline): MNHNS, SASEGT. The CDR3 is made up of 15 amino acids. CDR3 in DNA: TGTGCCAGCAGACGGGACACGTGGGGCAAAAACATTCAGTACTTC. Translated: CASRRDTWGKNIQYF.

The chain combines TRBV18 with TRBJ2-3, with 9 bases aligning to TRBD2. The V segment lost 2 bases and the J segment 6 bases; nucleotides outside the gene matches: 12. From germline, CDR1 is KGHSH and CDR2 LQKENI. This CDR3 is built from 17 residues. This chain's CDR3 is CASSPVSASGTVDTQYF. The CDR3 DNA reads TGTGCCAGCTCACCAGTCTCGGCTAGCGGGACGGTGGATACGCAGTATTTT. Full variable domain (rest looked up from reference TRBV18 and TRBJ2-3): NAGVMQNPRHLVRRRGQEARLRCSPMKGHSHVYWYRQLPEEGLKFMVYLQKENIIDESGMPKERFSAEFPKEGPSILRIQQVVRGDSAAYFCASSPVSASGTVDTQYFGPGTRLTVL.

This clonotype was counted between two and nine times. The chain joins TRBV6-6 to TRBJ1-6; no firm D call. The CDR3 has 14 residues. V lost 4 bases and J 5 bases, leaving 9 bases between the germline ends. Germline values: CDR1 MNHNY, CDR2 SVGAGI (reference sequence). CDR3 region: CASSLGHNNSPLHF. The CDR3 nucleotides read TGTGCCAGCAGTTTAGGGCACAATAATTCACCCCTCCACTTT.

The chain uses TRBV7-2 and TRBJ2-2, with D possibly being TRBD1 (8 bases). There are 13 residues in the CDR3. The V gene's germline CDR1 is SGHTA and CDR2 FQGNSA. Trimming removed 8 bases at V and 7 bases at J, with 14 bases between. The CDR3 region has the DNA TGTGCCAGCCACAGGGGGGGGTGCGGGGAGCTGTTTTTT. It yields the protein CASHRGGCGELFF.